The present T cell receptor beta chain was sequenced within a study of regulatory T cells in long-lasting Graves disease. This clonotype was seen at least ten times. The antigen remains unidentified. Study results and limitations: The persistent group shared some 2,700 public clonotypes, more than the approximately 1,000 shared by new patients. Lower TCR diversity was seen in persistent Graves' patients than in newly diagnosed ones. TRBV28, TRBJ1-2 and TRBJ2-5 were favored in persistent disease. The small sample size may have reduced accuracy.

Trimming left V 5 bases short and J 1 base short, with 11 bases between. The CDR3 totals 14 residues. Germline CDR1 SNHLY, CDR2 FYNNEI. Library construction for TCR beta used iRepertoire HTBI primers and Arm-PCR of CDR3 regions. TCRdb reprocessed the multiplex PCR reads via MiXCR and lists one record per CDR3 protein. The sample includes 350,000 to 500,000 distinct CDR3 sequences, over 20% of them seen just once. The time point denotes: persistent/refractory GD, antithyroid drugs over 5 years with positive TRAb. Making the TCR library involved RNA that had been extracted from PBMCs. The clonotype was recovered from a female donor with Graves disease. Here the sequenced sample was peripheral blood mononuclear cells (PBMCs), taken when the disease was refractory, from a patient treated with antithyroid drugs. The gene calls are TRBV2 and TRBJ2-5; no clear D. The CDR3 DNA is TGTGCCAGCAGTCGGACGGCGTCCCAAGAGACCCAGTACTTC. Translated, it gives CASSRTASQETQYF.